This record concerns one T cell receptor beta chain sequence. Its antigen remains unidentified. Via MiXCR, TCRdb re-called the RT-PCR reads, giving one row per CDR3 protein. The sample consists of thousands of distinct CDR3 sequences, around 89% of them appearing once. This entry belongs to a study of yellow fever vaccine responses in identical twins. Points from the study as a whole: In identical twins, vaccine T cell responses appeared partly shared and partly individual.

The source is a woman in her late teens or twenties who received the yellow fever vaccine. The source was T cells from blood (PBMCs), unsorted or a sorted subset (not recorded which), collected before or after yellow fever vaccination (not recorded which).

The CDR3 here is CAISEQETQYF. The CDR3 DNA follows: TGTGCCATCAGTGAACAAGAGACCCAGTACTTC. The chain uses TRBV10-3 and TRBJ2-5; D unresolved. The length of the CDR3 is 11 residues. Deletions cut 3 bases from V and 2 bases from J, with 1 base between. Per germline, CDR1 ENHRY and CDR2 SYGVKD.